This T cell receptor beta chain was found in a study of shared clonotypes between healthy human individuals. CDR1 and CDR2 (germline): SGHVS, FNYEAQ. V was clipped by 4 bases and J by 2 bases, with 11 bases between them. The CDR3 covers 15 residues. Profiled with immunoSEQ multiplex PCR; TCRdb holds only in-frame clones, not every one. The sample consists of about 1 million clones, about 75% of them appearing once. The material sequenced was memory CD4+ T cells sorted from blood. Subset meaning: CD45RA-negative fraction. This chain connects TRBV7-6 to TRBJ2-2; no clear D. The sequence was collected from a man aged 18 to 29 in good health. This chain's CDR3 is CASSSQNLNTGELFF. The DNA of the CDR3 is TGTGCCAGCAGCTCCCAAAATCTAAACACCGGGGAGCTGTTTTTT.